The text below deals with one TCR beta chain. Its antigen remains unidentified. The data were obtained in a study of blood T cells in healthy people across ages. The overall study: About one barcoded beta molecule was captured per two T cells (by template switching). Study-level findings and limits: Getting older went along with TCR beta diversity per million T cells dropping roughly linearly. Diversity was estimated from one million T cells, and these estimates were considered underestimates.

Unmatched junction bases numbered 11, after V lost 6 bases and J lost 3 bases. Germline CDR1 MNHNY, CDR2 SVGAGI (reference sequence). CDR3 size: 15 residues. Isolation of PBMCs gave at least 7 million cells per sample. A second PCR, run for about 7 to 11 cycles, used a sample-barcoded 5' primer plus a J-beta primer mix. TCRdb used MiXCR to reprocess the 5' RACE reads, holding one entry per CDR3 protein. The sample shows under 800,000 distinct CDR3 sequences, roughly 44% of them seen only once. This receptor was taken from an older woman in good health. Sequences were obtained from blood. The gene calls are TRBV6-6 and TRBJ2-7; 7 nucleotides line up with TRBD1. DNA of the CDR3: TGTGCCAGCAGCCGCCAGGGGGTTCAGGTCTACGAGCAGTACTTC. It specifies CASSRQGVQVYEQYF.